Each of the 28 T cell receptor beta chains below was sequenced from the same sample in a study of blood T cell repertoires in COVID-19. TCRdb's copy holds only in-frame clones and misses some; the assay was immunoSEQ multiplex PCR. The sample records fewer than 450,000 clones, about 92% being singletons. The sequencing sample was made of PBMCs or T cells enriched from blood (not recorded which). These TCRs come from a man aged 18-30 years who had recovered from COVID-19.

The V and J genes are TRBV28 and TRBJ2-6; TRBD1 matches at 9 bases. This CDR3 is built from 15 residues. V lost 8 bases and J lost 3; bases outside the gene matches: 5. Per germline, CDR1 MDHEN and CDR2 SYDVKM. In DNA form, the CDR3 reads TGTGCCAGCGGACAGGGGAGTAATGGGGCCAACGTCCTGACTTTC. Encoded protein: CASGQGSNGANVLTF.

V and J are TRBV14 and TRBJ1-2, with unresolved D. V lost 0 bases and J 6 bases, leaving 11 bases between the germline ends. Per germline, CDR1 SGHDN and CDR2 FVKESK. The CDR3 loop spans 14 amino acids. The CDR3 nucleotides are TGTGCCAGCAGCCAAGATTTTACTCTCCATGGCTACACCTTC. Protein sequence: CASSQDFTLHGYTF. Combining the CDR3 with reference TRBV14 and TRBJ1-2 gives the whole variable domain EAGVTQFPSHSVIEKGQTVTLRCDPISGHDNLYWYRRVMGKEIKFLLHFVKESKQDESGMPNNRFLAERTGGTYSTLKVQPAELEDSGVYFCASSQDFTLHGYTFGSGTRLTVV.

The chain links TRBV10-3 to TRBJ1-1; D perhaps matches TRBD1 (6 bases). Deletions cut 6 bases from V and 1 base from J, with 12 bases between. The CDR3 loop spans 14 amino acids. Germline CDR1 ENHRY, CDR2 SYGVKD. CDR3 region: CAISDRQENTEAFF. CDR3 sequence (DNA): TGTGCCATCAGCGACCGACAGGAGAACACTGAAGCTTTCTTT.

V and J are TRBV30 and TRBJ2-7; possible D gene TRBD2, 6 bases. V was clipped by 4 bases and J by 2 bases, with 9 bases between them. The CDR3 is 12 amino acids. Per germline, CDR1 GTSNPN and CDR2 SVGIG (reference sequence). The CDR3 DNA follows: TGTGCCTGGAACCGGGAGCCCTACGAGCAGTACTTC. The encoded protein is CAWNREPYEQYF. Complete variable domain (other parts from reference TRBV30 and TRBJ2-7): SQTIHQWPATLVQPVGSPLSLECTVEGTSNPNLYWYRQAAGRGLQLLFYSVGIGQISSEVPQNLSASRPQDRQFILSSKKLLLSDSGFYLCAWNREPYEQYFGPGTRLTVT.

The J gene is TRBJ2-1, the V gene TRBV19, with 7 positions matching TRBD1. This CDR3 comprises 13 residues. Per germline, CDR1 LNHDA and CDR2 SQIVND (reference sequence). V shed 1 base, J shed 8 bases, and the junction held 2 bases outside the gene matches. In nucleotides, the CDR3 is TGTGCCAGTAGTATAGGAGGACAGGATGAGCAGTTCTTC. Translated: CASSIGGQDEQFF.

The chain couples TRBV11-2 to TRBJ2-1; 11 bases are shared with TRBD2. Germline V gives CDR1 SGHAT, CDR2 FQNNGV. The CDR3 contains 15 residues. V shed 4 bases and J 9 bases; nucleotides not matched to a gene: 8. The CDR3 region is CASSSLSGGAFEQFF. The CDR3 region has the DNA TGTGCCAGCAGCTCCCTTAGCGGGGGGGCCTTTGAGCAGTTCTTC.

V is TRBV5-1 and J is TRBJ2-3; 9 positions agree with TRBD2. Germline V gives CDR1 SGHRS, CDR2 YFSETQ. This CDR3 contains 14 residues. V lost 5 bases and J lost 1; bases outside the gene matches: 2. CDR3 region: CASSERGGTDTQYF. In nucleotides, the CDR3 is TGCGCCAGCAGTGAGCGGGGGGGCACAGATACGCAGTATTTT.

This chain connects TRBV18 to TRBJ2-4; maybe TRBD1 (6 bases). The CDR3 is made up of 14 amino acids. Germline assignment: CDR1 KGHSH and CDR2 LQKENI. V gave up 3 bases and J gave up 3 bases, with 9 bases separating them. CDR3: CASSPTDSKNIQYF. The CDR3 DNA is TGTGCCAGCTCACCGACGGACAGCAAAAACATTCAGTACTTC.

The chain links TRBV6-4 to TRBJ2-3; TRBD1 agrees at 9 bases. CDR1 is MRHNA, CDR2 SNTAGT, per germline. CDR3 length equals 17 residues. The junction had 14 bases not matched to a gene; V was cut back by 5 bases and J by 5 bases. CDR3 coding DNA: TGTGCCAGCAGTCGACAGGGGGTCTGGCGATTTTTAGATACGCAGTATTTT. Its protein product is CASSRQGVWRFLDTQYF.

A single count supports this clone. The rearrangement uses TRBV13 and TRBJ1-2; D not certain. CDR1 PRHDT and CDR2 FYEKMQ come from the germline V gene (reference sequence). Trimming left V 4 bases short and J 6 bases short, with 15 bases between. This CDR3 is 14 amino acids long. CDR3 nucleotide sequence: TGTGCCAGCAGCTCACGACTGGAGTCCGATGGCTACACCTTC. It is translated as CASSSRLESDGYTF. Based on the CDR3 plus reference TRBV13 and TRBJ1-2, the full variable domain is AAGVIQSPRHLIKEKRETATLKCYPIPRHDTVYWYQQGPGQDPQFLISFYEKMQSDKGSIPDRFSAQQFSDYHSELNMSSLELGDSALYFCASSSRLESDGYTFGSGTRLTVV.

V is TRBV28 and J is TRBJ1-2; D gene unclear. Germline V lookup: CDR1 MDHEN, CDR2 SYDVKM. The CDR3 extends over 12 amino acids. Trimming shortened V by 3 bases and J by 8 bases, and 10 bases separated the two germline ends. Here the CDR3 reads CASSFPARGYTF. CDR3 in DNA: TGTGCCAGCAGTTTCCCGGCGCGGGGCTACACCTTC.

The gene calls are TRBV10-3 and TRBJ1-5; D uncertain. Trimming removed 4 bases from V and 7 bases from J, with 11 bases in between. The CDR3 has 13 amino acids. Germline assignment: CDR1 ENHRY and CDR2 SYGVKD. CDR3 DNA: TGTGCCATCAGTGTGGGCGAGGGACAGCCCCAGCATTTT. Protein sequence: CAISVGEGQPQHF.

The CDR3 DNA is TGCGCCAGCAGCTTGTTTCCAGGGGAGAACTATGGCTACACCTTC. Its translation: CASSLFPGENYGYTF. This chain joins TRBV5-1 and TRBJ1-2; perhaps TRBD1 as D (6 bases). Trimming cost V 1 base and J 2 bases, with 12 bases left between them. This CDR3 has 15 amino acids. Germline-derived CDR1 and CDR2 are SGHRS and YFSETQ.

The chain uses TRBV5-5 and TRBJ1-4; TRBD1 aligns across 7 bases. This CDR3 contains 16 residues. Germline lookup yields CDR1 SGHKS and CDR2 YYEKEE (reference sequence). V shed 2 bases and J 6 bases; nucleotides not matched to a gene: 10. The CDR3 spells CASSFILGQVDEKLFF. In DNA form, the CDR3 reads TGTGCCAGCAGCTTCATACTTGGACAGGTTGATGAAAAACTGTTTTTT.

The chain has TRBV5-1 and TRBJ2-2, with D tentatively TRBD1 (6 bases). Germline-derived CDR1 and CDR2 are SGHRS and YFSETQ. With 4 bases removed from V and 5 bases from J, the gap between germline ends came to 12 bases. The CDR3 runs 14 residues. In nucleotides, the CDR3 is TGCGCCAGCAGCAAGAGACAGGCTACCGGGGAGCTGTTTTTT. Its translation is CASSKRQATGELFF.

This rearrangement joins TRBV5-4 to TRBJ2-1; 7 nucleotides agree with TRBD2. The CDR3 runs 17 residues. The germline V gene encodes CDR1 SGHNT and CDR2 YYREEE (reference sequence). The V segment lost 4 bases and the J segment 0 bases; nucleotides outside the gene matches: 10. CDR3 coding DNA: TGTGCCAGCAGCCCCTCCCTAGCGGATAGCTCCTACAATGAGCAGTTCTTC. Translated, it gives CASSPSLADSSYNEQFF.

The chain has TRBV12-3 or TRBV12-4 and TRBJ2-1; D not certain. Trimming removed 1 base at V and 6 bases at J, with 7 bases between. This CDR3 has 13 amino acids. Here the CDR3 reads CASSLEATNEQFF. CDR3 nucleotides: TGTGCCAGCAGTTTAGAAGCTACCAATGAGCAGTTCTTC.

The chain links TRBV6-2 or TRBV6-3 to TRBJ2-7, with 10 bases matching TRBD2. CDR1 MNHEY and CDR2 SVGEGT come from the germline V gene. This CDR3 spans 15 amino acids. The V gene end was trimmed by 2 bases and the J gene end by 3 bases; junction bases not matched to a gene: 4. CDR3 DNA: TGTGCCAGCAGTTACATGGGGACTAGCGTCTACGAGCAGTACTTC. As protein: CASSYMGTSVYEQYF.

The chain recombines TRBV9 with TRBJ1-2; D may be TRBD1 (5 bases). Germline loops: CDR1 SGDLS, CDR2 YYNGEE. V was cut by 2 bases and J by 8 bases, with 13 bases left in between. This CDR3 has 13 residues. CDR3 DNA sequence: TGTGCCAGCAGCGTCGGTGGGGCGGAAGGCTACACCTTC. It codes for CASSVGGAEGYTF.

The chain couples TRBV14 to TRBJ2-6; TRBD1 might be the D (5 bases). Per the germline V gene, CDR1 is SGHDN and CDR2 is FVKESK. The CDR3 spans 16 residues. Trimming shortened V by 1 base and J by 4 bases, and 11 bases separated the two germline ends. The CDR3 loop is CASSQVKGLGANVLTF. The DNA of the CDR3 is TGTGCCAGCAGCCAAGTTAAGGGGCTAGGGGCCAACGTCCTGACTTTC.

The chain has TRBV30 and TRBJ1-5, with D possibly being TRBD1 (5 bases). CDR1 and CDR2 from the germline V gene are GTSNPN and SVGIG (reference sequence). The CDR3 is 13 amino acids. Trimming stripped 4 bases from V and 0 bases from J, with 7 bases between. The CDR3 loop is CAWTGASNQPQHF. The DNA for the CDR3 is TGTGCCTGGACTGGGGCTAGCAATCAGCCCCAGCATTTT.

V is TRBV21-1 and J is TRBJ2-7; the table names TRBD1, a call not compared with the DNA. TRBV21-1 represents a pseudogene. The CDR3 totals 16 residues. As DNA, the CDR3 is TGTGCCAGCAGCAAAAAACCGGACAGGGAGTGGTACGAGCAGTACTTC. Translating gives CASSKKPDREWYEQYF.

The rearrangement links TRBV5-1 to TRBJ2-1; 8 bases are shared with TRBD1. CDR1 is SGHRS and CDR2 is YFSETQ in the germline V gene. The CDR3 has 16 amino acids. With V trimmed by 4 bases and J by 5 bases, 11 bases remained unmatched. The chain's CDR3 is CASSPYAHRGNNEQFF. Written as DNA, the CDR3 is TGCGCCAGCAGCCCCTACGCCCACAGGGGGAACAATGAGCAGTTCTTC.

The V gene is TRBV6-5, the J gene TRBJ1-5; 8 nucleotides align to TRBD1. Unmatched junction bases numbered 9, after V lost 6 bases and J lost 11 bases. Germline V gene sequence: CDR1 MNHEY, CDR2 SVGAGI. CDR3 size: 13 residues. The chain's CDR3 is CASRGDDRGTQHF. Written as DNA, the CDR3 is TGTGCCAGCAGGGGGGACGACAGGGGAACCCAGCATTTT.

V usage is TRBV18 and J usage is TRBJ1-6, with 10 nucleotides matching TRBD1. J was trimmed by 7 bases and V by 3 bases; bases with no gene match: 6. Germline V CDR1 and CDR2: KGHSH, LQKENI. CDR3 length: 16 amino acids. CDR3 sequence (DNA): TGTGCCAGCTCACCTGGAGGGACAGGGGTCAATTCACCCCTCCACTTT. This sequence encodes CASSPGGTGVNSPLHF.

The gene calls are TRBV6-6 and TRBJ2-1; a possible D gene is TRBD1 (5 bases). V lost 7 bases to trimming and J lost 4 bases, with 11 bases between them. The CDR3 is 13 residues long. From germline, CDR1 is MNHNY and CDR2 SVGAGI (reference sequence). The CDR3 spells CASKQTEYNEQFF. The CDR3 DNA reads as TGTGCCAGCAAACAGACAGAATACAATGAGCAGTTCTTC.

The chain couples TRBV14 to TRBJ1-6, with TRBD1 identical over 7 bases. Unmatched junction bases numbered 5, after V lost 2 bases and J lost 10 bases. Germline V lookup: CDR1 SGHDN, CDR2 FVKESK. CDR3 length: 14 amino acids. The CDR3 region is CASSQRDSLSPLHF. The CDR3 coding sequence is TGTGCCAGCAGCCAAAGGGACAGTCTCTCACCCCTCCACTTT.

V and J are TRBV11-2 and TRBJ1-1; TRBD1 is a possible D gene (6 bases). The CDR3 contains 17 residues. With 4 bases removed from V and 5 bases from J, the gap between germline ends came to 23 bases. Germline values: CDR1 SGHAT, CDR2 FQNNGV. The CDR3 here is CASSSPRGRGISTEAFF. In DNA form, the CDR3 reads TGTGCCAGCAGCTCCCCCAGGGGTCGGGGTATATCGACTGAAGCTTTCTTT.